A selection of T cell receptor beta chains follows, all from one sample in a study of metastatic and nonmetastatic thyroid tumors. TCRdb re-processed the PCR reads through MiXCR. The data show tens of thousands of clones, about a sixth seen once. Specimen: blood. The receptors originated from a male donor with papillary thyroid cancer or a benign thyroid nodule (not recorded which). Some clones in this sample may be carry-over from other donors' samples. The CDR3 runs from the conserved cysteine through the conserved F or W. A D gene is named only where the DNA matches it firmly. Some rows have no size entry. The others give once, few or many, or a class for an expanded clone.

abundance	v_gene	j_gene	d_gene	CDR3aa	CDR3nt
many	TRBV14	TRBJ2-1	.	CASSLMLQGEQFF	TGTGCCAGCAGCCTAATGCTTCAGGGTGAGCAGTTCTTC
many	TRBV4-2	TRBJ2-2	.	CASSQDSLAGRVGELFF	TGTGCCAGCAGCCAAGATAGTTTGGCAGGGAGAGTCGGGGAGCTGTTTTTT
many	TRBV3-1	TRBJ2-1	.	CASSQVESTYNEQFF	TGTGCCAGCAGCCAAGTAGAGTCTACCTACAATGAGCAGTTCTTC
many	TRBV5-1	TRBJ1-2	.	CASSLGGDGYTF	TGCGCCAGCAGCTTGGGAGGGGATGGCTACACCTTC
many	TRBV4-3	TRBJ1-4	.	CASSQGTGSNEKLFF	TGCGCCAGCAGCCAAGGGACGGGGAGTAATGAAAAACTGTTTTTT
many	TRBV9	TRBJ2-3	TRBD1	CASSVGAGTGSHTQYF	TGTGCCAGCAGCGTTGGTGCCGGGACAGGGTCACATACGCAGTATTTT
many	TRBV7-2	TRBJ1-2	TRBD1	CASSLFGTGRDGYTF	TGTGCCAGCAGCTTATTCGGGACAGGACGTGATGGCTACACCTTC
many	TRBV27	TRBJ2-5	.	CASSSNRGGQETQYF	TGTGCCAGCAGTTCGAACAGGGGGGGACAAGAGACCCAGTACTTC
once	TRBV11-2	TRBJ2-1	TRBD2	CASSFGSGPDQYYNEQFF	TGTGCCAGCAGCTTTGGTAGCGGGCCCGACCAATACTACAATGAGCAGTTCTTC
.	TRBV6-1	TRBJ2-5	.	CASSEALIYDREVLETKYF	TGTGCCAGCAGTGAAGCGCTTATATACGACAGGGAGGTTTTGGAGACCAAGTACTTC
many	TRBV6-1	TRBJ1-2	.	CASSETPGLGYTF	TGTGCCAGCAGTGAAACCCCGGGGTTAGGCTACACCTTC
many	TRBV10-3	TRBJ2-7	TRBD2	CAISESRASGGIPYEQYF	TGTGCCATCAGTGAGTCAAGGGCTAGCGGGGGCATACCTTACGAGCAGTACTTC
few	TRBV6-1	TRBJ2-7	.	CASRDGPDEQYF	TGTGCCAGCAGAGACGGACCCGACGAGCAGTACTTC
few	TRBV6-1	TRBJ1-1	.	CASIPTGDEAFF	TGTGCCAGCATCCCAACAGGTGATGAAGCTTTCTTT
many	TRBV4-3	TRBJ2-3	.	CASSQEFQSADTQYF	TGCGCCAGCAGCCAAGAGTTCCAGTCGGCAGATACGCAGTATTTT
many	TRBV6-1	TRBJ2-5	TRBD2	CAIGGLAGFQETQYF	TGTGCCATCGGGGGACTAGCGGGCTTTCAAGAGACCCAGTACTTC
many	TRBV7-2	TRBJ2-2	TRBD1	CASSTGQGRELFF	TGTGCCAGCAGTACCGGACAGGGCAGGGAGCTGTTTTTT
many	TRBV2	TRBJ2-1	.	CASRPPTVRAYNEQFF	TGTGCCAGCAGACCTCCTACCGTCCGGGCTTACAATGAGCAGTTCTTC
many	TRBV7-2	TRBJ2-5	.	CASSLEGQTAVETQYF	TGTGCCAGCAGCTTAGAGGGGCAGACGGCGGTGGAGACCCAGTACTTC
many	TRBV30	TRBJ2-5	TRBD2	CAWSVERTSGRKETQYF	TGTGCCTGGAGCGTAGAAAGGACTAGCGGGAGAAAAGAGACCCAGTACTTC
many	TRBV9	TRBJ2-7	TRBD1	CASSVAATRTGGDEQYF	TGTGCCAGCAGCGTAGCCGCAACTAGGACAGGGGGCGACGAGCAGTACTTC
few	TRBV10-3	TRBJ1-3	.	CAIGQGPSSGNTIYF	TGTGCCATCGGGCAGGGGCCCTCCTCTGGAAACACCATATATTTT
many	TRBV7-9	TRBJ2-1	.	CASSLDQGTEQFF	TGTGCCAGCAGCTTAGACCAGGGTACTGAGCAGTTCTTC
many	TRBV27	TRBJ1-6	.	CASAGLGGYNSPLHF	TGTGCCAGCGCCGGGCTTGGTGGCTATAATTCACCCCTCCACTTT
many	TRBV19	TRBJ1-2	.	CASSITDNYGYTF	TGTGCCAGTAGTATAACGGATAACTATGGCTACACCTTC
.	TRBV20-1	TRBJ2-6	.	CSANKTEVSGANVMTF	TGCAGTGCTAACAAGACGGAGGTCTCTGGGGCCAACGTCATGACTTTC
few	TRBV5-8	TRBJ2-5	TRBD2	CASSLGPAGTGETQYF	TGTGCCAGCAGCTTGGGACCAGCGGGGACTGGAGAGACCCAGTACTTC
.	TRBV20-1	TRBJ2-1	.	CSARYNNNEQFF	TGCAGTGCTAGATATAATAACAATGAGCAGTTCTTC
many	TRBV9	TRBJ1-2	.	CASSASRTLIPLYGYTF	TGTGCCAGCAGCGCTTCCCGTACCCTCATCCCGCTCTATGGCTACACCTTC
many	TRBV20-1	TRBJ2-2	.	CSDRDRSRELFF	TGCAGTGATAGGGACCGTTCCCGGGAGCTGTTTTTT
many	TRBV6-1	TRBJ1-5	.	CASSVASNQPQHF	TGTGCCAGCAGTGTAGCGAGCAATCAGCCCCAGCATTTT
many	TRBV19	TRBJ1-5	TRBD1	CASSPGQTSNQPQHF	TGTGCCAGTAGTCCGGGACAGACTAGCAATCAGCCCCAGCATTTT
many	TRBV10-3	TRBJ2-1	TRBD2	CAISDREAGGGNEQFF	TGTGCCATCAGTGATAGGGAGGCGGGAGGAGGCAATGAGCAGTTCTTC
many	TRBV5-1	TRBJ1-1	.	CASSLSNGGNTEAFF	TGCGCCAGCAGCTTGTCGAATGGAGGGAACACTGAAGCTTTCTTT
many	TRBV28	TRBJ1-2	.	CASRPTGLNGYTF	TGTGCCAGCAGGCCAACAGGGTTGAATGGCTACACCTTC
many	TRBV12-3/TRBV12-4	TRBJ2-2	.	CASSSVRQNTGELFF	TGTGCCAGCAGTTCCGTGCGACAGAACACCGGGGAGCTGTTTTTT
many	TRBV30	TRBJ2-1	.	CAWARGITYNEQFF	TGTGCCTGGGCCCGGGGGATAACCTACAATGAGCAGTTCTTC
many	TRBV7-9	TRBJ2-7	.	CASSLAGPQYYEQYF	TGTGCCAGCAGCTTAGCGGGCCCTCAATACTACGAGCAGTACTTC
many	TRBV27	TRBJ1-4	TRBD1	CASSYRGTNEKLFF	TGTGCCAGCAGTTACAGGGGGACTAATGAAAAACTGTTTTTT
many	TRBV11-2	TRBJ2-3	.	CASSLFIRPTDTQYF	TGTGCCAGCAGCCTCTTTATTAGGCCCACAGATACGCAGTATTTT
medium-sized	TRBV12-3/TRBV12-4	TRBJ2-1	.	CASSPGEAYNEQFF	TGTGCCAGCAGTCCGGGAGAGGCCTACAATGAGCAGTTCTTC
many	TRBV13	TRBJ2-1	.	CASSLGGGENEQFF	TGTGCCAGCAGCCTAGGGGGGGGCGAAAATGAGCAGTTCTTC
many	TRBV4-1	TRBJ2-2	.	CASSNHEGDTGELFF	TGCGCCAGCAGCAACCACGAAGGTGACACCGGGGAGCTGTTTTTT
many	TRBV18	TRBJ2-5	.	CASSGRDKETQYF	TGTGCCAGCTCAGGCAGGGATAAAGAGACCCAGTACTTC
many	TRBV7-6	TRBJ2-3	.	CASSPRTRDLPDTQYF	TGTGCCAGCAGCCCCCGGACACGCGACCTTCCAGATACGCAGTATTTT
many	TRBV6-2/TRBV6-3	TRBJ2-7	.	CASSSVKAYEQYF	TGTGCCAGCAGTTCCGTCAAGGCCTACGAGCAGTACTTC
many	TRBV19	TRBJ2-1	.	CASGVSYNEQFF	TGTGCCAGTGGGGTTTCCTACAATGAGCAGTTCTTC
many	TRBV25-1	TRBJ1-2	.	CASSEPQVGSNYGYTF	TGTGCCAGCAGTGAGCCTCAGGTGGGATCCAACTATGGCTACACCTTC
few	TRBV6-5	TRBJ1-2	.	CASSYLQGRSNYGYTF	TGTGCCAGCAGTTACTTACAGGGAAGAAGTAACTATGGCTACACCTTC
few	TRBV6-2/TRBV6-3	TRBJ2-1	.	CSSSSSGNRNEQFF	TGTTCCAGCAGTTCATCGGGGAATCGCAATGAGCAGTTCTTC
few	TRBV10-3	TRBJ2-2	TRBD1	CAISEGQGEVGELFF	TGCGCCATCAGTGAGGGACAGGGTGAAGTCGGGGAGCTGTTTTTT
many	TRBV6-1	TRBJ1-2	.	CASSGGFRSGYTF	TGTGCCAGCAGTGGCGGGTTTAGGAGTGGCTACACCTTC
.	TRBV10-3	TRBJ2-6	.	CAISESGVVHSGANVLTF	TGTGCCATCAGTGAGTCGGGTGTGGTCCACTCTGGGGCCAACGTCCTGACTTTC
many	TRBV12-3/TRBV12-4	TRBJ1-6	.	CASSMKLGPNSPLHF	TGTGCCAGCAGTATGAAATTAGGGCCGAATTCACCCCTCCACTTT
many	TRBV6-1	TRBJ2-7	.	CASSDTYEQYF	TGTGCCAGCAGTGATACTTACGAGCAGTACTTC
.	TRBV27	TRBJ2-3	TRBD2	CASSMSGRRTDTQYF	TGTGCCAGCAGTATGAGCGGGAGACGAACAGATACGCAGTATTTT
.	TRBV7-2	TRBJ2-5	TRBD2	CASSGRGAGGRETQYF	TGTGCCAGCAGCGGGAGAGGTGCGGGGGGCAGGGAGACCCAGTACTTC
many	TRBV5-6	TRBJ2-1	TRBD2	CASSLRLAGDNEQFF	TGTGCCAGCAGCTTGCGACTAGCGGGAGACAATGAGCAGTTCTTC
many	TRBV20-1	TRBJ2-4	.	CSGIPGQVNIQYF	TGCAGTGGAATTCCGGGACAAGTAAACATTCAGTACTTC
many	TRBV7-9	TRBJ1-3	.	CATWTVDSGNTIYF	TGTGCCACCTGGACAGTAGACTCTGGAAACACCATATATTTT